This record covers a single TCR beta chain. The target antigen is unknown. These data come from a study of cytomegalovirus exposure and HLA in healthy donors. Points from the study as a whole: What a later analysis reportedly showed was that an Asian-associated ancestry cluster had fewer N-insertions than the roughly 670-donor mean. Later examination showed HLA-associated TCR beta chains had greater clonal expansion than equally common others.

The primer mix had 60 Vbeta and 13 Jbeta primers. Produced via immunoSEQ multiplex PCR; TCRdb's table is partial and in-frame only. Its table lists around 42,000 clones. While unrecorded immune exposures were likely, the donors were nominally healthy when sampled. Germline CDR1 reads SQVTM; CDR2 reads ANQGSEA. The length of the CDR3 is 12 residues. Trimming pared 6 bases from V and 2 bases from J, leaving 10 bases between. This receptor was taken from a man aged 25 to 40 in good health and CMV-seronegative. The sequencing sample was made of PBMCs. The chain joins TRBV29-1 to TRBJ2-5, with D perhaps TRBD1 (6 bases). The CDR3 reads CSVGDIQETQYF. The CDR3 DNA sequence: TGCAGCGTCGGGGACATTCAAGAGACCCAGTACTTC.